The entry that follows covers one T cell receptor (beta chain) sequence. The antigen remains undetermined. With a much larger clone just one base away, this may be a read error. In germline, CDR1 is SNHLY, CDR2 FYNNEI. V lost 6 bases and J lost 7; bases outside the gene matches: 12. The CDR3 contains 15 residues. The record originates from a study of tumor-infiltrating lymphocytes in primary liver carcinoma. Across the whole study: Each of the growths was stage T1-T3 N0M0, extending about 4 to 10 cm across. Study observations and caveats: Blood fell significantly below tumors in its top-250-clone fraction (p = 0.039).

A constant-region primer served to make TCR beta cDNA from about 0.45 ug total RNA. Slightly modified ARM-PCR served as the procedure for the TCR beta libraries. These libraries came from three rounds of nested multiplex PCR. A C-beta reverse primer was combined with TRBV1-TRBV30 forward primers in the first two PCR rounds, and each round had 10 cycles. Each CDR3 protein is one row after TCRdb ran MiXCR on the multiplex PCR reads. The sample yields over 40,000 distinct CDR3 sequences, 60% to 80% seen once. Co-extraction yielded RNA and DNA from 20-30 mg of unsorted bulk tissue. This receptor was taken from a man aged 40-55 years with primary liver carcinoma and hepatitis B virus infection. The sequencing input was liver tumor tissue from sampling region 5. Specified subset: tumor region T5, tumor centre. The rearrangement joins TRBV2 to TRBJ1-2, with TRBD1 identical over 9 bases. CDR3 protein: CASSQDRGYGSGYTF. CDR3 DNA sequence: TGTGCCAGCAGCCAGGACAGGGGTTACGGCTCTGGCTACACCTTC. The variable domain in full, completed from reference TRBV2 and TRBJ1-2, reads EPEVTQTPSHQVTQMGQEVILRCVPISNHLYFYWYRQILGQKVEFLVSFYNNEISEKSEIFDDQFSVERPDGSNFTLKIRSTKLEDSAMYFCASSQDRGYGSGYTFGSGTRLTVV.